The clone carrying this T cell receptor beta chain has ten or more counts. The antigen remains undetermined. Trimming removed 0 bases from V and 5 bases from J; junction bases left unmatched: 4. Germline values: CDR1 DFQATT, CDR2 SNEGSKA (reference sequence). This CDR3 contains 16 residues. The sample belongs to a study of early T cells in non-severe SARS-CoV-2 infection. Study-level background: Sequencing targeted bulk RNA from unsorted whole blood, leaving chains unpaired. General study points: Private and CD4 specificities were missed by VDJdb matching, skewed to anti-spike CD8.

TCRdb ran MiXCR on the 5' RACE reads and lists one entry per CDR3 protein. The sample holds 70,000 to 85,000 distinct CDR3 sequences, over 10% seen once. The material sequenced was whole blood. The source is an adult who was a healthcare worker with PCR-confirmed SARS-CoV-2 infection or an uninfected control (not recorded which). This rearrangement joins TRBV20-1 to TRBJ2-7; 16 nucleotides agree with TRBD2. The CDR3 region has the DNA TGCAGTGCTAGAGAAGGGACTAGCGGGAGGGGTCACGAGCAGTACTTC. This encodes CSAREGTSGRGHEQYF.